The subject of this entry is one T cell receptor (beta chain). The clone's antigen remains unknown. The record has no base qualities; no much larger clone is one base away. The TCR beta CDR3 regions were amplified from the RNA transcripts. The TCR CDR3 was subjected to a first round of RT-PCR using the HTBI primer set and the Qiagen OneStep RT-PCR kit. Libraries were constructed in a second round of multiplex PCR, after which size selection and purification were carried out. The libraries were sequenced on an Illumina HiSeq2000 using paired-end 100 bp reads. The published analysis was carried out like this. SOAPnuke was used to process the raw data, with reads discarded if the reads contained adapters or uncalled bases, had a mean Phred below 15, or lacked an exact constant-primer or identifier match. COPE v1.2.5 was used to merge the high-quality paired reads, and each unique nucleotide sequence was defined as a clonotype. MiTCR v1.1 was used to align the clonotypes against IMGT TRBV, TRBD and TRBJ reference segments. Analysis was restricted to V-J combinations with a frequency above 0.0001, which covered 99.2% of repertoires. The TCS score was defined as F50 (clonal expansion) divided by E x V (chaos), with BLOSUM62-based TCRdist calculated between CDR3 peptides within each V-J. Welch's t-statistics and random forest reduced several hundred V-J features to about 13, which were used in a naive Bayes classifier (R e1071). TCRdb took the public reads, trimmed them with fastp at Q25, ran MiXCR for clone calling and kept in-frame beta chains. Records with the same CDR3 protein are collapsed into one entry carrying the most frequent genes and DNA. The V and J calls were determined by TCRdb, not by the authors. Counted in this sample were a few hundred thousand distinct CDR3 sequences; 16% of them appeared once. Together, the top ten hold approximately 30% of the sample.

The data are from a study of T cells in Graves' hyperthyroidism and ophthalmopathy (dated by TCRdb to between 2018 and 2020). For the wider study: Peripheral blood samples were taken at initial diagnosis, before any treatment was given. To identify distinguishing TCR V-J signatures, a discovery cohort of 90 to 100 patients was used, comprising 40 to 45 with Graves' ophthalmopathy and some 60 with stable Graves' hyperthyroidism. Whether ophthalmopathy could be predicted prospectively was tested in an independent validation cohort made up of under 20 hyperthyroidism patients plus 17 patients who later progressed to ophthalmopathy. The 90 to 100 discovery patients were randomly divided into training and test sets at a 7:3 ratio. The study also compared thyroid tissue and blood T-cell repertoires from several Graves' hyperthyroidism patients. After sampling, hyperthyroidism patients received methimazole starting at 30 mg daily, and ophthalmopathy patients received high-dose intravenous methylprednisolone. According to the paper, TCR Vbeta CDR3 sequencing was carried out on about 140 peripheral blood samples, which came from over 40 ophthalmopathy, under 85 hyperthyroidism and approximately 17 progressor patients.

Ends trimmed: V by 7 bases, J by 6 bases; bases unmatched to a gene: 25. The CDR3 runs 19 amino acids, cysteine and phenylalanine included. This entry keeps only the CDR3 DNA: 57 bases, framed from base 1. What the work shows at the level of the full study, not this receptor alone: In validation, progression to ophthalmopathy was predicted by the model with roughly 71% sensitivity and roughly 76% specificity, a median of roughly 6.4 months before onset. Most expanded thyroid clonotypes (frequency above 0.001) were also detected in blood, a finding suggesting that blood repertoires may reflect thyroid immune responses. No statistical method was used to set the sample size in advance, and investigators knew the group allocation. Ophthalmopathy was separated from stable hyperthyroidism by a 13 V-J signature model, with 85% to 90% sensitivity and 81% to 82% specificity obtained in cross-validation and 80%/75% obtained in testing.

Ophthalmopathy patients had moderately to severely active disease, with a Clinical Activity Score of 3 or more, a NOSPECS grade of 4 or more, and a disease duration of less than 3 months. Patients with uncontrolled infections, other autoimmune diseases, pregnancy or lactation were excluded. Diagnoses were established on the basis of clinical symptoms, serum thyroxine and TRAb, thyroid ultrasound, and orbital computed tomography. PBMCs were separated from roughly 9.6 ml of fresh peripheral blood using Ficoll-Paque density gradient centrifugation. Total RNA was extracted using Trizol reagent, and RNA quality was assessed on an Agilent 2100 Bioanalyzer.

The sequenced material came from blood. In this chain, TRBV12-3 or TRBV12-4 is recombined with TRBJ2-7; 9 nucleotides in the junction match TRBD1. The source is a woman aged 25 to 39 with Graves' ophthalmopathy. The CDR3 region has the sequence CASTHSWFSPGTGTAEQYF. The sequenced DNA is TGTGCCAGCACCCATTCCTGGTTCTCCCCCGGGACAGGGACAGCCGAGCAGTACTTC.